The rows below give T cell receptor beta chains drawn from one sample of a study of T cell responses to AZD1222 COVID-19 vaccine. Assay: immunoSEQ multiplex PCR; the TCRdb copy retains only in-frame clones and omits some. This table holds about 47,000 clones, approximately 79% found once. This sample comprised peripheral blood, obtained on day 0 of MenACWY control vaccination. These receptors were obtained from an adult in good health. The CDR3 runs from the conserved cysteine through the conserved F or W. Each record gives: D gene, J gene, clone size, V gene, CDR3 DNA, CDR3 protein. D genes are given only for firm matches. Expanded clones are given a class, and other clones once, few, many or no size at all.

d_gene: -
j_gene: TRBJ2-7
abundance: -
v_gene: TRBV28
CDR3nt: TGTGCCAGCAGTTCCCCCCCTAGGGAGCAGTACTTC
CDR3aa: CASSSPPREQYF

d_gene: -
j_gene: TRBJ1-4
abundance: -
v_gene: TRBV14
CDR3nt: TGTGCCAGCAGCCCCAAGGGGGAGAAACTGTTTTTT
CDR3aa: CASSPKGEKLFF

d_gene: -
j_gene: TRBJ2-6
abundance: -
v_gene: TRBV3-1/TRBV3-2
CDR3nt: TGTGCCAGCAGCCATTACGGCGGGTTCTCTGGGGCCAACGTCCTGACTTTC
CDR3aa: CASSHYGGFSGANVLTF

d_gene: -
j_gene: TRBJ1-2
abundance: -
v_gene: TRBV12-3/TRBV12-4
CDR3nt: TGTGCCAGCGGCAGGGCGAGTTTTGGCTACACCTTC
CDR3aa: CASGRASFGYTF

d_gene: -
j_gene: TRBJ1-1
abundance: -
v_gene: TRBV30
CDR3nt: TGTGCCTGGAGTGCGAGGACTGAAGCTTTCTTT
CDR3aa: CAWSARTEAFF

d_gene: TRBD2
j_gene: TRBJ2-5
abundance: -
v_gene: TRBV14
CDR3nt: TGTGCCAGCAGCCAAGAGGTTCTAGCGGGGCGACAAGAGACCCAGTACTTC
CDR3aa: CASSQEVLAGRQETQYF

d_gene: -
j_gene: TRBJ2-7
abundance: -
v_gene: TRBV28
CDR3nt: TGTGCCAGCAAGCACGGCGGTTCCTACGAGCAGTACTTC
CDR3aa: CASKHGGSYEQYF

d_gene: -
j_gene: TRBJ2-1
abundance: once
v_gene: TRBV7-6
CDR3nt: TGTGCCAGCAGCAACAGACAGTTTGGTGATGAGCAGTTCTTC
CDR3aa: CASSNRQFGDEQFF

d_gene: -
j_gene: TRBJ1-2
abundance: once
v_gene: TRBV5-1
CDR3nt: TGCGCCAGCAGCTTGGACAGGGAGTACACCTTC
CDR3aa: CASSLDREYTF

d_gene: -
j_gene: TRBJ1-2
abundance: -
v_gene: TRBV3-1/TRBV3-2
CDR3nt: TGTGCCAGCAGCCAAGAGGACGGACATCACTATGGCTACACCTTC
CDR3aa: CASSQEDGHHYGYTF

d_gene: TRBD1
j_gene: TRBJ1-3
abundance: -
v_gene: TRBV27
CDR3nt: TGTGCCAGCAGTTTGACAGGGTGGAATGCTGGAAACACCATATATTTT
CDR3aa: CASSLTGWNAGNTIYF

d_gene: TRBD1
j_gene: TRBJ1-4
abundance: -
v_gene: TRBV25-1
CDR3nt: TGTGCCAGCAGTGACCCCACACACAGGGGCGAAAAACTGTTTTTT
CDR3aa: CASSDPTHRGEKLFF

d_gene: -
j_gene: TRBJ2-1
abundance: few
v_gene: TRBV7-6
CDR3nt: TGTGCCAGCAGCTTAGGCGGACACGGAGGAACCAATGAGCAGTTCTTC
CDR3aa: CASSLGGHGGTNEQFF

d_gene: -
j_gene: TRBJ1-5
abundance: -
v_gene: TRBV7-8
CDR3nt: TGTGCCAGCAGCTTAGTGTCAGATAGCAATCAGCCCCAGCATTTT
CDR3aa: CASSLVSDSNQPQHF

d_gene: -
j_gene: TRBJ1-1
abundance: -
v_gene: TRBV3-1/TRBV3-2
CDR3nt: TGTGCCAGCAGCTTCCTTGGCTGGGCGGGCGCGGCTTTCTTT
CDR3aa: CASSFLGWAGAAFF

d_gene: TRBD2
j_gene: TRBJ2-5
abundance: -
v_gene: TRBV2
CDR3nt: TGTGCCAGCCCGTATAGACTAGCGGGGGGCCTCCAAGAGACCCAGTACTTC
CDR3aa: CASPYRLAGGLQETQYF

d_gene: TRBD1
j_gene: TRBJ1-1
abundance: medium-sized
v_gene: TRBV6-5
CDR3nt: TGTGCCAGCAACCTACAGGGGAGCACTGAAGCTTTCTTT
CDR3aa: CASNLQGSTEAFF

d_gene: -
j_gene: TRBJ1-1
abundance: few
v_gene: TRBV5-1
CDR3nt: TGCGCCAGCAGCTTTCAACAGGTATCCACTGAAGCTTTCTTT
CDR3aa: CASSFQQVSTEAFF

d_gene: TRBD1
j_gene: TRBJ1-4
abundance: -
v_gene: TRBV11-2
CDR3nt: TGTGCCAGCAGCTACGTCAGGGGGACTAATGAAAAACTGTTTTTT
CDR3aa: CASSYVRGTNEKLFF

d_gene: -
j_gene: TRBJ1-6
abundance: -
v_gene: TRBV19
CDR3nt: TGTGCCAGGGACTCTTGTTCACCCCTCCACTTT
CDR3aa: CARDSCSPLHF

d_gene: -
j_gene: TRBJ1-2
abundance: -
v_gene: TRBV7-8
CDR3nt: TGTGCCAGCAGCTTCGGGACGGCACCCGACTATGGCTACACCTTC
CDR3aa: CASSFGTAPDYGYTF

d_gene: -
j_gene: TRBJ1-2
abundance: -
v_gene: TRBV27
CDR3nt: TGTGCCAGCAGTTTAGCAGGGCTCGGCTACACCTTC
CDR3aa: CASSLAGLGYTF

d_gene: -
j_gene: TRBJ1-1
abundance: -
v_gene: TRBV18
CDR3nt: TGTGCCAGCTCACCCACTATCGGGAGAAACACTGAAGCTTTCTTT
CDR3aa: CASSPTIGRNTEAFF

d_gene: -
j_gene: TRBJ2-1
abundance: -
v_gene: TRBV18
CDR3nt: TGTGCCAGCTCACTAGGTGGGCGAAGGAGCTCCTACAATGAGCAGTTCTTC
CDR3aa: CASSLGGRRSSYNEQFF

d_gene: -
j_gene: TRBJ1-1
abundance: -
v_gene: TRBV28
CDR3nt: TGTGCCAGCAGCCCAAGACAGCCCTTCACTGAAGCTTTCTTT
CDR3aa: CASSPRQPFTEAFF

d_gene: TRBD1
j_gene: TRBJ1-2
abundance: -
v_gene: TRBV27
CDR3nt: TGTGCCAGCAGTTCGGACAGGTACTATGGCTACACCTTC
CDR3aa: CASSSDRYYGYTF

d_gene: -
j_gene: TRBJ2-3
abundance: -
v_gene: TRBV11-2
CDR3nt: TGTGCCAGCAGCGGCACCCGCTTAGAGGGGCCAGATACGCAGTATTTT
CDR3aa: CASSGTRLEGPDTQYF

d_gene: -
j_gene: TRBJ2-2
abundance: -
v_gene: TRBV29-1
CDR3nt: TGCAGCGTTGAATTGGCCGGGGAGCTGTTTTTT
CDR3aa: CSVELAGELFF

d_gene: -
j_gene: TRBJ1-3
abundance: few
v_gene: TRBV10-3
CDR3nt: TGTGCCATCGGGGGGAACAGGGTAGCTGGAAACACCATATATTTT
CDR3aa: CAIGGNRVAGNTIYF

d_gene: -
j_gene: TRBJ1-2
abundance: -
v_gene: TRBV28
CDR3nt: TGTGCCAGCAGTATAACCCTCCAGGGGTCCAGGGGCTACACCTTC
CDR3aa: CASSITLQGSRGYTF

d_gene: TRBD1
j_gene: TRBJ2-1
abundance: -
v_gene: TRBV6-5
CDR3nt: TGTGCCAGCAGAAGACAGGGGGCTTTATGGGAGCAGTTCTTC
CDR3aa: CASRRQGALWEQFF

d_gene: TRBD1
j_gene: TRBJ2-6
abundance: -
v_gene: TRBV2
CDR3nt: TGTGCCAGCAGCCGGACAGGCATCTCTGGGGCCAACGTCCTGACTTTC
CDR3aa: CASSRTGISGANVLTF

d_gene: -
j_gene: TRBJ2-2
abundance: -
v_gene: TRBV18
CDR3nt: TGTGCCAGCTCGTTGTTAGACACCGGGGAGCTGTTTTTT
CDR3aa: CASSLLDTGELFF

d_gene: -
j_gene: TRBJ2-2
abundance: -
v_gene: TRBV18
CDR3nt: TGTGCCAGCTCACCTTCACCTAACGCGAACACCGGGGAGCTGTTTTTT
CDR3aa: CASSPSPNANTGELFF

d_gene: -
j_gene: TRBJ2-6
abundance: -
v_gene: TRBV5-6
CDR3nt: TGTGCCAGCTACTGGCGTGGGGCCAACGTCCTGACTTTC
CDR3aa: CASYWRGANVLTF

d_gene: -
j_gene: TRBJ2-3
abundance: -
v_gene: TRBV30
CDR3nt: TGTGCCTGGAGTGTACCCTCCACGCAGTATTTT
CDR3aa: CAWSVPSTQYF

d_gene: TRBD1
j_gene: TRBJ1-6
abundance: once
v_gene: TRBV19
CDR3nt: TGTGCCAGTAGTAGACAGGGGCATAATTCACCCCTCCACTTT
CDR3aa: CASSRQGHNSPLHF

d_gene: -
j_gene: TRBJ2-2
abundance: -
v_gene: TRBV7-9
CDR3nt: TGTGCCAGCGCACGGGTGGGCACCGGGGAGCTGTTTTTT
CDR3aa: CASARVGTGELFF

d_gene: -
j_gene: TRBJ2-3
abundance: -
v_gene: TRBV4-2
CDR3nt: TGTGCCAGCAGCCAAGACCCTCGGGGGTCGACAGATACGCAGTATTTT
CDR3aa: CASSQDPRGSTDTQYF

d_gene: -
j_gene: TRBJ1-1
abundance: -
v_gene: TRBV14
CDR3nt: TGTGCCAGCAGCCAAGCCTTGAACACTGAAGCTTTCTTT
CDR3aa: CASSQALNTEAFF

d_gene: -
j_gene: TRBJ2-6
abundance: once
v_gene: TRBV28
CDR3nt: TGTGCCAGCAGTTTAAGAGTCCCTGGGGCCAACGTCCTGACTTTC
CDR3aa: CASSLRVPGANVLTF

d_gene: TRBD1
j_gene: TRBJ1-2
abundance: -
v_gene: TRBV2
CDR3nt: TGTGCCAGCATGCCGACAGGGGTAGGTGGCTACACCTTC
CDR3aa: CASMPTGVGGYTF

d_gene: TRBD2
j_gene: TRBJ2-5
abundance: -
v_gene: TRBV7-6
CDR3nt: TGTGCCAGCAGCTTAAAGCCCCGACTAGCGGGAGCGGGGGAGACCCAGTACTTC
CDR3aa: CASSLKPRLAGAGETQYF